The text below deals with one TCR beta chain. Its antigen is still unknown. The V end was cut by 2 bases, the J end by 1 base, with 12 bases between. The length of the CDR3 is 16 residues. Germline CDR1 KGHSH, CDR2 LQKENI. Vbeta (60) and Jbeta (13) primers were used in the PCR. Assay used: immunoSEQ multiplex PCR; TCRdb lists only in-frame clones, some missing. Found here are about 97,000 clones, around three quarters of them singletons; the top ten hold approximately 3.3%. The data stem from a study of cytomegalovirus exposure and HLA in healthy donors. Study-wide results and limits: Accurate HLA-A and HLA-B prediction from TCR beta sequences was reported for most subjects.

The chain uses TRBV18 and TRBJ2-1, with D perhaps TRBD1 (5 bases). The origin of this receptor is a male donor in good health and CMV-seropositive. The sample taken for sequencing was PBMCs. CDR3 residues: CASSPGSQGSYNEQFF. CDR3 in DNA: TGTGCCAGCTCACCAGGTAGTCAGGGTTCCTACAATGAGCAGTTCTTC.